This T cell receptor beta chain is drawn from a study of Ad26.COV2.S vaccination and SARS-CoV-2 variants (dated by TCRdb to the early 2020s). Notes on the research overall: Vaccine-arm donors were drawn from COV1001, a multicentre, randomized, double-blind, placebo-controlled phase I-IIa trial of Ad26.COV2.S in healthy adults. Ad26.COV2.S was given intramuscularly at 5x10^10 or 1x10^11 viral particles, as a single shot or as two shots 56 days apart. TCRbeta repertoire sequencing served as the tool for gauging how specific and how broad the SARS-CoV-2-reactive T cell receptors were following Ad26.COV2.S vaccination. The TCR-sequenced set comprised approximately 32 samples: approximately 19 Ad26.COV2.S vaccine recipients, 5 placebo recipients and 8 SARS-CoV-2 convalescent individuals. Participants in the trial were split at random into five groups of five each, receiving low-dose or high-dose Ad26.COV2.S once or twice, or else placebo on both occasions. Blinding of investigators to trial group allocation was maintained during experiments and outcome assessment.

The treatment or condition label of this sample denotes: roughly 19 received Ad26.COV2.S at low or high dose, single or two shots; about 5 received placebo; per-sample allocation not given. For vaccine and placebo recipients, the sequenced repertoires came from samples collected on day 63 after the first injection. Between 29 July and 7 August 2020, Cohort 1b enrolled about 27 adults aged 18-55 years at one site in Boston, USA. Ad26.COV2.S was a replication-incompetent adenovirus type 26 vector that expressed a prefusion-stabilized SARS-CoV-2 spike protein derived from the original Wuhan strain. CDR1 and CDR2 were assigned from the germline V gene as LGHNA and YSLEER. V has 3 bases trimmed and J has 1 base trimmed; junction bases matching no gene number 3. The cysteine opens and the phenylalanine closes a CDR3 of 18 amino acids. Only the CDR3 region is kept as DNA, spanning 54 bases read in frame from base 1.

What the work shows at the level of the full study, not this receptor alone: After vaccination, substantial breadth of spike-specific CD8+ and CD4+ T cell responses was reported. The study was not powered to compare responses between vaccine doses or regimens. Spike-specific TCR breadth was higher in Ad26.COV2.S recipients than in placebo recipients (P = 0.0014). According to the authors, total T cell responses may have been underestimated by the TCR breadth and depth analyses. Vaccine and placebo recipients had similar non-spike TCR breadth, a finding consistent with the vaccine containing only spike.

As to this clone: Which antigen it targets is not known. No much larger clonotype is one base removed from it; base qualities were not supplied.

The immunoSEQ Assay was used to sequence TCRbeta CDR3 regions. After extraction, genomic DNA underwent amplification by bias-controlled multiplex PCR, followed by high-throughput sequencing. The authors' pipeline ran thus. To quantify the absolute abundance of every unique TCRbeta CDR3 region, sequences were collapsed and filtered. T cell fraction was estimated by normalizing TCRbeta template counts to usable DNA, with usable DNA measured through amplification of reference genes found in all nucleated cells. Repertoire TCRs were annotated as SARS-CoV-2-specific when V gene, CDR3 amino acid sequence and J gene were exactly matched to a known reactive TCR set. MIRA supplied the reference SARS-CoV-2 TCR set, which was filtered for enrichment in COVID-19-positive ImmuneCODE repertoires so that public or cross-reactive TCRs were removed. Using the MIRA antigens, annotated TCRs were further analysed by specific ORF or by position within an ORF. Breadth was defined as the number of annotated unique rearrangements divided by the total number of unique productive rearrangements, and depth was defined as the summed frequency of the annotated unique rearrangements. Two-sided Wilcoxon rank-sum tests were applied when comparing TCR breadth between groups. Drawn from immuneACCESS, this table holds only the in-frame rearrangements with V and J called that TCRdb kept. Clones are partly lost; checked studies trace under half to an unresolved V gene and leave the rest unexplained. V, J and clone size are those of that table, while D and trimming were read from the DNA. The sample profile shows 500,000 or so clones; roughly 89% of them were found once. More than 10% of the sample is taken by the ten largest.

The sequences come from peripheral blood, collected in a trial of Ad26.COV2.S vaccine versus placebo. The TCR originated in a person aged 18 to 59 who received the Ad26.COV2.S COVID-19 vaccine or a placebo. The rearrangement joined TRBV4-3 to TRBJ2-2; 15 bases in the junction line up with TRBD2. This receptor carries the CDR3 CASSQGTSGGWNTGELFF. The sequenced DNA is TGCGCCAGCAGCCAGGGGACTAGCGGGGGGTGGAACACCGGGGAGCTGTTTTTT.